The following is a TCR beta chain sequence with its context. The sample comes from a study of blood T cells in healthy people across ages. Healthy Caucasian individuals from Russia aged roughly 6 to 90 served as donors. Combining a sample-barcoded 5' primer with a J-beta primer mix, a second PCR ran for roughly 7 to 11 cycles. TCRdb fed the 5' RACE reads into MiXCR, producing one record per CDR3 protein. The sample consists of approximately 900,000 distinct CDR3 sequences, roughly 48% of them appearing once. V lost 5 bases and J 3 bases, leaving 13 bases between the germline ends. Per germline, CDR1 SGHTA and CDR2 FQGNSA. The CDR3 is made up of 14 amino acids.

Specimen: blood. The receptor was derived from a man aged 30 to 39 in good health. The gene calls are TRBV7-2 and TRBJ1-2; possibly TRBD1 for D (5 bases). CDR3 region: CASSPMGLDYGYTF. CDR3 in DNA: TGTGCCAGCAGCCCCATGGGGCTCGACTATGGCTACACCTTC.